The 20 T cell receptor beta chains below come from one sample, sequenced in a study of T cell repertoires in cytomegalovirus infection. These receptors lack a known antigen. TCRdb reprocessed the reads with MiXCR, giving one entry per CDR3 protein. Altogether 40,000 to 55,000 distinct CDR3 sequences are present, about a fifth being singletons, with the ten largest covering around nine tenths. Material: CD8+ T cells from cultured PBMCs, obtained from culture after CMV antigen stimulation. The receptors were sampled from a human donor in good health (CMV status not recorded). Some clones in this sample may be carry-over from other donors' samples.

V usage is TRBV12-3 or TRBV12-4 and J usage is TRBJ2-1, with TRBD2 matching over 9 bases. The CDR3 extends over 15 amino acids. V was pared by 7 bases and J by 6 bases, with 10 bases of the junction left unmatched. CDR3 in amino acids: CASNRPSGASNEQFF. CDR3 bases: TGTGCCAGCAATAGGCCTAGCGGGGCCTCCAATGAGCAGTTCTTC.

In this sample, this clonotype is hyperexpanded (1% or more). This chain joins TRBV7-8 and TRBJ2-7; possibly TRBD1 for D (6 bases). Trimming pared 3 bases from V and 5 bases from J, leaving 14 bases between. The CDR3 runs to 14 residues. The germline gives CDR1 SGHVS, CDR2 FQNEAQ. In DNA form, the CDR3 reads TGTGCCAGCAGCTTCGACAGGCCCGGGGACGAGCAGTACTTC. Translation gives CASSFDRPGDEQYF.

This clonotype has only a few counts. CDR3 nucleotides: TGTGCCAGCAGCTTAGCTGGGACTAGACCCTACGAGCAGTACTTC. Translation: CASSLAGTRPYEQYF. This chain connects TRBV7-6 to TRBJ2-7; 8 bases match TRBD2. The CDR3 is made up of 15 amino acids. V shed 0 bases, J shed 2 bases, and the junction held 3 bases outside the gene matches. The germline CDR1 and CDR2 sequences are SGHVS and FNYEAQ.

This clonotype was seen more than once but under ten times. This rearrangement joins TRBV7-2 to TRBJ2-3; the D gene could be TRBD1 or TRBD2 (5 bases each). Trimming left V 5 bases short and J 0 bases short, with 12 bases between. Germline values: CDR1 SGHTA, CDR2 FQGNSA. The CDR3 is 15 amino acids. The CDR3 nucleotides are TGTGCCAGCAGCCCGAGGGGAACTAGCACAGATACGCAGTATTTT. This codes for CASSPRGTSTDTQYF.

This rearrangement joins TRBV27 to TRBJ2-1, with D possibly being TRBD2 (7 bases). Trimming removed 0 bases at V and 6 bases at J, with 15 bases between. Per the germline V gene, CDR1 is MNHEY and CDR2 is SMNVEV (reference sequence). The CDR3 spans 16 residues. CDR3 sequence: CASSLSAGALINEQFF. In nucleotides, the CDR3 is TGTGCCAGCAGTTTATCGGCGGGGGCTTTAATCAATGAGCAGTTCTTC.

The chain carries TRBV20-1 and TRBJ1-1, with D uncertain. V dropped 3 bases and J dropped 5 bases, with 10 bases sitting between them. Germline CDR1 reads DFQATT; CDR2 reads SNEGSKA (reference sequence). The CDR3 consists of 12 residues. The CDR3 protein is CSASSGGTEAFF. The CDR3 DNA is TGCAGTGCTAGCTCTGGAGGGACTGAAGCTTTCTTT.

In this sample, this clonotype turned up a few times. The chain links TRBV7-2 to TRBJ1-6; 8 nucleotides match TRBD1. The trim removed 5 bases at V and 10 bases at J, leaving 16 bases unmatched. The CDR3 length is 17 residues. From germline, CDR1 is SGHTA and CDR2 FQGNSA. CDR3: CASSIKIGTGPGSPLHF. CDR3 bases: TGTGCCAGCAGCATAAAGATAGGGACAGGCCCAGGATCACCCCTCCACTTT.

In this sample, this clonotype turned up a few times. The rearrangement joins TRBV28 to TRBJ1-5; D is possibly TRBD1 (5 bases). The CDR3 is 18 residues long. Trimming shortened V by 2 bases and J by 1 base, and 18 bases separated the two germline ends. From germline, CDR1 is MDHEN and CDR2 SYDVKM. CDR3 DNA sequence: TGTGCCAGCAGTTTAATAGGGGTTTACGAGGGAAGCAATCAGCCCCAGCATTTT. This codes for CASSLIGVYEGSNQPQHF.

The chain's CDR3 is CASSLTFRGGSQTGRFHEKLFF. Written as DNA, the CDR3 is TGCGCCAGCAGCCTGACATTCCGAGGGGGCTCACAAACCGGCAGGTTCCATGAAAAACTGTTTTTT. The genes are TRBV4-3 and TRBJ1-4, with 7 positions matching TRBD1. CDR1 and CDR2 from the germline V gene are LGHNA and YSLEER. This CDR3 has 22 residues. The V gene end was trimmed by 4 bases and the J gene end by 6 bases; junction bases not matched to a gene: 29.

This clonotype was counted a few times. This rearrangement joins TRBV7-8 to TRBJ2-1; 9 bases agree with TRBD2. The ends lost 4 bases at V and 7 bases at J; junction bases unmatched: 11. The CDR3 covers 16 residues. The V gene's germline CDR1 is SGHVS and CDR2 FQNEAQ. Written as DNA, the CDR3 is TGTGCCAGCAGCTCGTTTGTCAGCGGGGGGCCTAATGAGCAGTTCTTC. This sequence encodes CASSSFVSGGPNEQFF.

This clonotype has only a few counts. V gene TRBV7-8 combines with J gene TRBJ1-1, with D unresolved. V gave up 5 bases and J gave up 9 bases, with 13 bases separating them. CDR1 is SGHVS and CDR2 is FQNEAQ in the germline V gene. CDR3 length equals 12 residues. The CDR3 region has the DNA TGTGCCAGCAGCCCTACTGCTTCGCAAGCTTTCTTT. Translating gives CASSPTASQAFF. The full variable domain, its missing parts supplied by reference TRBV7-8 and TRBJ1-1, is GAGVSQSPRYKVAKRGQDVALRCDPISGHVSLFWYQQALGQGPEFLTYFQNEAQLDKSGLPSDRFFAERPEGSVSTLKIQRTQQEDSAVYLCASSPTASQAFFGQGTRLTVV.

The chain employs TRBV7-2 and TRBJ2-7, with 8 bases fitting TRBD1. Germline assignment: CDR1 SGHTA and CDR2 FQGNSA. The length of the CDR3 is 15 residues. Germline trimming cut 5 bases from V and 3 bases from J; bases unmatched to any gene: 9. The CDR3 nucleotides read TGTGCCAGCAGCGGCCGGGACAGGCTTCACTACGAGCAGTACTTC. Protein: CASSGRDRLHYEQYF. Full variable domain (remainder filled in from reference TRBV7-2 and TRBJ2-7): GAGVSQSPSNKVTEKGKDVELRCDPISGHTALYWYRQSLGQGLEFLIYFQGNSAPDKSGLPSDRFSAERTGGSVSTLTIQRTQQEDSAVYLCASSGRDRLHYEQYFGPGTRLTVT.

This clonotype has just a few counts. The chain uses TRBV7-9 and TRBJ2-5, with D unclear. V lost 1 base to trimming and J lost 2 bases, with 8 bases between them. The CDR3 length is 14 residues. From germline, CDR1 is SEHNR and CDR2 FQNEAQ (reference sequence). Written as DNA, the CDR3 is TGTGCCAGCAGCTTAGATAGGTTACAAGAGACCCAGTACTTC. Encoded protein: CASSLDRLQETQYF.

This clonotype was counted a single time. The rearrangement uses TRBV4-1 and TRBJ2-2; D may be TRBD2 (6 bases). Germline V gene sequence: CDR1 MGHRA, CDR2 YSYEKL. The CDR3 has 15 residues. The germline V and J ends were trimmed by 0 bases and 7 bases, with 12 bases remaining between them. DNA of the CDR3: TGCGCCAGCAGCCAAGACGGGGGACTTTACGGGGAGCTGTTTTTT. This sequence encodes CASSQDGGLYGELFF.

This clonotype appeared a few times. J is TRBJ2-7 and V is TRBV12-3 or TRBV12-4; TRBD1 agrees at 8 bases. After removal of 6 bases from V and 3 bases from J, the junction contained 13 bases not matched to a gene. The CDR3 consists of 16 residues. CDR3 sequence: CASSLVHPGTGYEQYF. In DNA, the CDR3 is TGTGCCAGCAGCCTAGTCCACCCCGGGACAGGCTACGAGCAGTACTTC.

This sequence joins TRBV7-2 and TRBJ1-5, with D possibly being TRBD1 (5 bases). The CDR3 spans 14 residues. V was shortened by 3 bases and J by 3 bases, with 9 bases between the two germline ends. CDR1 and CDR2 from the germline V gene are SGHTA and FQGNSA. CDR3 coding DNA: TGTGCCAGCAGCTTCGACAGTCTCAATCAGCCCCAGCATTTT. Translating it yields CASSFDSLNQPQHF.

The J gene is TRBJ2-7, the V gene TRBV7-2; D unresolved. Trimming left V 1 base short and J 3 bases short, with 7 bases between. Germline V CDR1 and CDR2: SGHTA, FQGNSA. The CDR3 has 13 residues. The DNA for the CDR3 is TGTGCCAGCAGCTTAGTTCACAGCTACGAGCAGTACTTC. Translated: CASSLVHSYEQYF.

V usage is TRBV15 and J usage is TRBJ2-2; D remains unclear. CDR1 is LNHNV and CDR2 is YYDKDF in the germline V gene (reference sequence). This CDR3 spans 14 amino acids. V was trimmed by 1 base and J by 4 bases, leaving 7 bases between them. CDR3 protein: CATSRVWATGELFF. The DNA for the CDR3 is TGTGCCACCAGCAGAGTTTGGGCCACCGGGGAGCTGTTTTTT.

The chain links TRBV6-1 to TRBJ2-7, with D tentatively TRBD1 or TRBD2 (5 bases each). Trimming removed 6 bases from V and 3 bases from J, with 15 bases in between. CDR3 length equals 14 residues. The germline V gene encodes CDR1 MNHNS and CDR2 SASEGT. The CDR3 region is CASSVFRDDYEQYF. DNA of the CDR3: TGTGCCAGCAGCGTTTTCCGGGACGACTACGAGCAGTACTTC.

The chain employs TRBV12-3 or TRBV12-4 and TRBJ2-1; D call uncertain. The CDR3 is made up of 12 amino acids. V lost 6 bases to trimming and J lost 6 bases, with 9 bases between them. CDR3 coding DNA: TGTGCCAGCAGGCGAGATCCCAATGAGCAGTTCTTC. Residues: CASRRDPNEQFF.